Listed below are T cell receptor beta chains from one sample, sequenced in a study of T-cell reconstitution after alpha-beta-depleted transplantation in children. MiXCR, run by TCRdb on the PCR reads, gives a single entry per CDR3 protein. The repertoire holds about 250,000 distinct CDR3 sequences, with under 30% as singletons. The specimen was PBMCs, mostly from graft donor cells, collected 360 days after TCRalphabeta/CD19-depleted stem cell transplant. The receptors derive from a female patient aged 2-10 years who had a stem cell transplant for congenital amegakaryocytic thrombocytopenia, so the T cells may come from the graft donor. Both conserved end residues are part of each CDR3. A D gene is named only where the DNA matches it firmly. Only part of the rows carry a size: once, few, many, or a class if the clone is expanded.

j_call v_call d_call clone_size cdr3_nt cdr3_aa
TRBJ2-1 TRBV5-6 . few TGTGCCAGCAGCTTGGAAGGTACCAGTTGGGATGAGCAGTTCTTC CASSLEGTSWDEQFF
TRBJ2-1 TRBV20-1 . many TGCAGTGCACCACAGGTTCTCAGCTCCTACAATGAGCAGTTCTTC CSAPQVLSSYNEQFF
TRBJ2-7 TRBV6-2/TRBV6-3 . few TGTGCCAGCAGTTACAGGAAGCAGTACTTC CASSYRKQYF
TRBJ2-7 TRBV4-2 TRBD2 few TGTGCCAGCAGCCAAGAACCGGGACTAGCCCACTACGAGCAGTACTTC CASSQEPGLAHYEQYF
TRBJ2-7 TRBV4-1 TRBD1 many TGCGCCAGCAGCCAAGATCCCTGGACAGGCTCCTACGAGCAGTACTTC CASSQDPWTGSYEQYF
TRBJ2-1 TRBV6-2/TRBV6-3 . many TGTGCCAGCAGTTACGAGGCGGGGCACTACAATGAGCAGTTCTTC CASSYEAGHYNEQFF
TRBJ2-7 TRBV6-2/TRBV6-3 . few TGTGCCAGCAGCCCCCACTTCTACGAGCAGTACTTC CASSPHFYEQYF
TRBJ2-3 TRBV3-1 . . TGTGCCAGCAGCCAAAATGCGGGGACAGATACGCAGTATTTT CASSQNAGTDTQYF
TRBJ2-3 TRBV10-3 . few TGTGCCATCAGTTCACCCAGGACCGAGACAGATACGCAGTATTTT CAISSPRTETDTQYF
TRBJ1-5 TRBV28 . few TGTGCCAGCAGTGCAGGGGACCGAGATCAGCCCCAGCATTTT CASSAGDRDQPQHF
TRBJ1-2 TRBV20-1 . . TGCAGTGCAAATGGACAGTTAAACTATGGCTACACCTTC CSANGQLNYGYTF
TRBJ2-5 TRBV5-1 . . TGCGCCAGCAGCCAGGATGGTACCAATCCAGACCACCAGTACTTC CASSQDGTNPDHQYF
TRBJ2-6 TRBV4-3 TRBD1 few TGCGCCAGCAGCCAAGGGACAGGCTTTGCCTCTGGGGCCAACGTCCTGACTTTC CASSQGTGFASGANVLTF
TRBJ1-5 TRBV30 . . TGTGCCTGGAGTTACGGACATTACAATCAGCCCCAGCATTTT CAWSYGHYNQPQHF
TRBJ1-1 TRBV20-1 . few TGCAGTGCCCTCCAGACATCGAACACTGAAGCTTTCTTT CSALQTSNTEAFF
TRBJ2-1 TRBV12-3/TRBV12-4 TRBD2 few TGTGCCAGCAATAGCGGGGGTTTCAATGAGCAGTTCTTC CASNSGGFNEQFF
TRBJ2-1 TRBV20-1 TRBD2 many TGCAGTGCTAGAGGGCGAGGACTAGCGATAAGCTACAATGAGCAGTTCTTC CSARGRGLAISYNEQFF
TRBJ1-1 TRBV25-1 . . TGTGCCAGCAGTGAGGGCAGGGGTACTGAAGCTTTCTTT CASSEGRGTEAFF
TRBJ2-7 TRBV12-3/TRBV12-4 . . TGTGCCAGCAGTTTACAGCAGGGCTCCCACGAGCAGTACTTC CASSLQQGSHEQYF
TRBJ2-2 TRBV7-8 . . TGTGCCAGCAGCTTGAACGTAAACACCGGGGAGCTGTTTTTT CASSLNVNTGELFF
TRBJ2-7 TRBV3-1 . . TGTGCCAGCAGCCAAGATCGGGGACTGTACTTC CASSQDRGLYF
TRBJ2-5 TRBV3-1 TRBD2 few TGTGCCAGCAGCCAAGATATCGCGGGAGGGCTCCAGACCCAGTACTTC CASSQDIAGGLQTQYF
TRBJ2-1 TRBV2 . . TGTGCCAGCGTCGCCGTCAGCGGGTTTTGGGATGAGCAGTTCTTC CASVAVSGFWDEQFF
TRBJ2-7 TRBV29-1 TRBD2 . TGCAGCGCCGGGACTAGCGGGAAGTTCGAGCAGTACTTC CSAGTSGKFEQYF
TRBJ2-3 TRBV5-1 . few TGCGCCAGCAGCTTGGCGGGAGAGTTCACAGATACGCAGTATTTT CASSLAGEFTDTQYF
TRBJ1-4 TRBV7-2 TRBD1 few TGTGCCAGCAGACGGACAGGGGACGAAAAACTGTTTTTT CASRRTGDEKLFF
TRBJ1-1 TRBV5-1 TRBD1 many TGCGCCAGCAGCTTGGTTGGGACAGGGTCGAACACTGAAGCTTTCTTT CASSLVGTGSNTEAFF
TRBJ2-3 TRBV5-1 TRBD2 . TGCGCCAGCAGGAGCGGGGGGGCCTCGCTCAGAGATACGCAGTATTTT CASRSGGASLRDTQYF
TRBJ2-1 TRBV5-1 . few TGCGCCAGCAGCTTGTCGTTTGGGGTAGCTATGGATGAGCAGTTCTTC CASSLSFGVAMDEQFF
TRBJ2-3 TRBV20-1 TRBD2 . TGCAGTGCTAGAGATGCCAGCGGGGGGGCCTCAGATACGCAGTATTTT CSARDASGGASDTQYF
TRBJ2-3 TRBV5-1 . . TGCGCCAGCAGCTTGGGAGCCCCGGCGGCAGATACGCAGTATTTT CASSLGAPAADTQYF
TRBJ2-3 TRBV7-6 . few TGTGCCAGCAGCTTTATTTCCGATACGCAGTATTTT CASSFISDTQYF
TRBJ1-4 TRBV5-1 TRBD1 many TGCGCCAGCAGCTTGGCCGGGACAGCCGTACGGGCAGGTGAAAAACTGTTTTTT CASSLAGTAVRAGEKLFF
TRBJ2-1 TRBV6-5 TRBD2 . TGTGCCAGCAGTTACTCTAGCGGGACCGTCAATGAGCAGTTCTTC CASSYSSGTVNEQFF
TRBJ2-7 TRBV12-3/TRBV12-4 TRBD1 . TGTGCCAGCAAAAGGGGGCTCAGCTCCTACGAGCAGTACTTC CASKRGLSSYEQYF
TRBJ2-7 TRBV12-3/TRBV12-4 TRBD1 many TGTGCCAGCAGGTTCGAGGGGGCCGAGCAGTACTTC CASRFEGAEQYF
TRBJ2-4 TRBV28 TRBD1 . TGTGCCAGCAGTCGGACAGGGATCGGCAAAAACATTCAGTACTTC CASSRTGIGKNIQYF
TRBJ2-1 TRBV3-1 . many TGTGCCAGCAGCCAAAGAGGACAGTCCTACAATGAGCAGTTCTTC CASSQRGQSYNEQFF
TRBJ2-7 TRBV29-1 . . TGCAGCGTTGAAATAAGGGTTGGCTACGAGCAGTACTTC CSVEIRVGYEQYF
TRBJ2-1 TRBV12-3/TRBV12-4 . few TGTGCCAGCAGTTTAGGCTTCCCCACCTACAATGAGCAGTTCTTC CASSLGFPTYNEQFF
TRBJ2-7 TRBV24-1 TRBD2 few TGTGCCACCAGTGATTTGACTAGCGGCGAGCAGTACTTC CATSDLTSGEQYF
TRBJ2-5 TRBV24-1 TRBD2 . TGTGCCACCAGCGCAACTAGCGGGAACGAAGAGACCCAGTACTTC CATSATSGNEETQYF
TRBJ2-2 TRBV28 TRBD1 . TGTGCCAGCAGCAGGGGACAGTGGTTCACCGGGGAGCTGTTTTTT CASSRGQWFTGELFF
TRBJ2-1 TRBV28 TRBD1 few TGTGCCAGCAGTTTAACACGGGCAGGGGGCTCCTACAATGAGCAGTTCTTC CASSLTRAGGSYNEQFF
TRBJ2-7 TRBV4-1 . few TGCGCCAGCAGCCAAGTACAGCGAGACTACGAGCAGTACTTC CASSQVQRDYEQYF
TRBJ2-4 TRBV12-3/TRBV12-4 . . TGTGCCTTCAGTTTCCGGATATCGACAGGGGAGAGGGGGAGGGACATTCAGTACTTC CAFSFRISTGERGRDIQYF
TRBJ2-4 TRBV10-2 . . TGCGCCAGCAGTGAGTTGGGATTAGCCAAAAACATTCAGTACTTC CASSELGLAKNIQYF
TRBJ1-1 TRBV5-1 TRBD1 once TGCGCCAGCAGCCCTAACAGGGGTGAAGCTTTCTTT CASSPNRGEAFF
TRBJ2-7 TRBV6-1 TRBD1 . TGTGCCAGCAGGTCCGGGACAGGGGATGCCGAGCAGTACTTC CASRSGTGDAEQYF
TRBJ2-2 TRBV28 . many TGTGCCAGCAGCACTTTTGCGAACACCGGGGAGCTGTTTTTT CASSTFANTGELFF
TRBJ2-3 TRBV5-1 . . TGCGCCAGCAGCTTGGCCAGGACGCGGACAGATACGCAGTATTTT CASSLARTRTDTQYF
TRBJ2-7 TRBV5-1 TRBD1 . TGCGCCAGCAGCTTGGTGACAGGGTCGATCTACGAGCAGTACTTC CASSLVTGSIYEQYF
TRBJ2-2 TRBV7-2 . . TGTGCCAGCAGCTGGGCTGTTACCGGGGAGCTGTTTTTT CASSWAVTGELFF
TRBJ1-2 TRBV10-3 . many TGTGCCATCAGCCCGGTAGGAGGTTTCTATGGCTACACCTTC CAISPVGGFYGYTF
TRBJ1-2 TRBV12-3/TRBV12-4 . . TGTGCCAGCAGTTTGGGGTGGGACGGCTTGTATCTTGGCTACACCTTC CASSLGWDGLYLGYTF